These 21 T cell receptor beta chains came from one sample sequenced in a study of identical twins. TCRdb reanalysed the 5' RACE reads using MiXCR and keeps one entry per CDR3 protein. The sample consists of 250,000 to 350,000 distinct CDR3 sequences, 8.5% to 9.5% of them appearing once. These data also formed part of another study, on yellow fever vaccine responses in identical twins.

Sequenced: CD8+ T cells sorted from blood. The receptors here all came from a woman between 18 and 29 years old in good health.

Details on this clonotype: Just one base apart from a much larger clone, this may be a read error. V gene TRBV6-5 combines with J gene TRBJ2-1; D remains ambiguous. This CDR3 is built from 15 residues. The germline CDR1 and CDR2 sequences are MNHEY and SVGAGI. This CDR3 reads CASSYGDAPYNGQFF. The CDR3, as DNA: TGTGCCAGCAGTTATGGCGACGCCCCCTACAATGGGCAGTTCTTC.

CDR3 protein: CASSQGPGRENTEAFF. In DNA form, the CDR3 reads TGCGCCAGCAGCCAAGGGCCCGGGCGGGAGAACACTGAAGCTTTCTTT. The chain is built from TRBV4-3 and TRBJ1-1; D gene uncertain. CDR3 length: 16 residues. Germline lookup yields CDR1 LGHNA and CDR2 YSLEER. Between the trimmed V and J ends, which lost 1 base and 1 base, there was a span of 13 bases.

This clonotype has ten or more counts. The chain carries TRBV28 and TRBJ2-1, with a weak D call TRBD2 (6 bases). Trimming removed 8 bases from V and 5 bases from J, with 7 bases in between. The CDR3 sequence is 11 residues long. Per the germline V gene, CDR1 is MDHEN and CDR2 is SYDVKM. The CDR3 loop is CASAGNNEQFF. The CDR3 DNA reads TGTGCCAGCGCGGGAAACAATGAGCAGTTCTTC.

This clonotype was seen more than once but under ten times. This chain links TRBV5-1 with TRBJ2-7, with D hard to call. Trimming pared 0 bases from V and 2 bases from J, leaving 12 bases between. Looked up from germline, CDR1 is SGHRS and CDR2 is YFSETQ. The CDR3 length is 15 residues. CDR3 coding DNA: TGCGCCAGCAGCTTGGCGCCAGAACCGGCCTACGAGCAGTACTTC. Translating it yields CASSLAPEPAYEQYF.

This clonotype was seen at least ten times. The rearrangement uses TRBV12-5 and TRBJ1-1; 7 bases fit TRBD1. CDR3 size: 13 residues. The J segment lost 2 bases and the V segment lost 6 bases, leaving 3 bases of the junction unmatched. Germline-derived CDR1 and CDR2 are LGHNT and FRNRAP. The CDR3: CASGGQLNTEAFF. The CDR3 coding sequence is TGTGCTAGTGGGGGACAGCTCAACACTGAAGCTTTCTTT.

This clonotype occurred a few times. CDR3 sequence (DNA): TGTGCCATCAGTGAGTCACAGGGCGGGACTAGCGGGGCGAACACCGGGGAGCTGTTTTTT. This translates into CAISESQGGTSGANTGELFF. The chain recombines TRBV10-3 with TRBJ2-2; 13 nucleotides agree with TRBD2. Trimming took 0 bases from V and 0 from J; bases not matched to a gene: 7. Germline V CDR1 and CDR2: ENHRY, SYGVKD. The CDR3 extends over 20 amino acids.

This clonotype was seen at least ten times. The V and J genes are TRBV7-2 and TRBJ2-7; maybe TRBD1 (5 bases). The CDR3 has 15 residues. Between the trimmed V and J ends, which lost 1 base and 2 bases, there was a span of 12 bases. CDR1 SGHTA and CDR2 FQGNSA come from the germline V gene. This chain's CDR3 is CASSLGGWTPYEQYF. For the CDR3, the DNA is TGTGCCAGCAGCTTAGGCGGTTGGACACCCTACGAGCAGTACTTC.

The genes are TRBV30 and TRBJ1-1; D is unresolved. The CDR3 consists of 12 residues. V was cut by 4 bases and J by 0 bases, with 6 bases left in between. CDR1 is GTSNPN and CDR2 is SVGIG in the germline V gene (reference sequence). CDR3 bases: TGTGCCTGGACACCCTTGAACACTGAAGCTTTCTTT. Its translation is CAWTPLNTEAFF.

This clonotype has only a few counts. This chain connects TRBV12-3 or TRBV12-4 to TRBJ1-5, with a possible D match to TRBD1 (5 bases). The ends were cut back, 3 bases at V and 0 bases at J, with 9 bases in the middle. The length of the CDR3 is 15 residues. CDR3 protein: CASSLTATSNQPQHF. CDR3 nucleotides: TGTGCCAGCAGTTTGACAGCGACTAGCAATCAGCCCCAGCATTTT.

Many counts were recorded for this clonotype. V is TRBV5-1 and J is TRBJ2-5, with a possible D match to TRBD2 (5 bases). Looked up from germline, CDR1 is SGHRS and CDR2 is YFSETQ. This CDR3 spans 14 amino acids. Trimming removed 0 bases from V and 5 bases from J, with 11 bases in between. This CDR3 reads CASSLEILGETQYF. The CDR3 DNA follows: TGCGCCAGCAGCTTGGAAATACTAGGGGAGACCCAGTACTTC.

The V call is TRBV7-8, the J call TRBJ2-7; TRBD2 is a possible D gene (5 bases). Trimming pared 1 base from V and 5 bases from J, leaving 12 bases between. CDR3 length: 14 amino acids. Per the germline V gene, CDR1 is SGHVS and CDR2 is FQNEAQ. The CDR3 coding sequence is TGTGCCAGCAGCTTAGTGTACGCGGGTGACGAGCAGTACTTC. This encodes CASSLVYAGDEQYF. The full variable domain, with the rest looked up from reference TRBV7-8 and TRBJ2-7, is GAGVSQSPRYKVAKRGQDVALRCDPISGHVSLFWYQQALGQGPEFLTYFQNEAQLDKSGLPSDRFFAERPEGSVSTLKIQRTQQEDSAVYLCASSLVYAGDEQYFGPGTRLTVT.

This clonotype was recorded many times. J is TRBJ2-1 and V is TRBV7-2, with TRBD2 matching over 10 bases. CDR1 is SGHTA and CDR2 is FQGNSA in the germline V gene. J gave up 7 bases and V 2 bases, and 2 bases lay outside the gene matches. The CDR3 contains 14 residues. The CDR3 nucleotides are TGTGCCAGCAGCTTACTAGCGGGAGTGAATGAGCAGTTCTTC. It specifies CASSLLAGVNEQFF.

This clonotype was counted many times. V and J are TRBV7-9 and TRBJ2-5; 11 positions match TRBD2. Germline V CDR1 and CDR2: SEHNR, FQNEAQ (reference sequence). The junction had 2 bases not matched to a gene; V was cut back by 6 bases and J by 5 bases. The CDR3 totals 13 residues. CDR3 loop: CASRTSGKETQYF. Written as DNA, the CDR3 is TGTGCCAGCAGGACTAGCGGGAAGGAGACCCAGTACTTC.

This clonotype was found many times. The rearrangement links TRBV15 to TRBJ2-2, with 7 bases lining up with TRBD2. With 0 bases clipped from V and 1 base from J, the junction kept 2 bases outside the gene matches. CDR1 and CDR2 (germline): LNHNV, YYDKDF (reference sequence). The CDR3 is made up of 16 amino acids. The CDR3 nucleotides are TGTGCCACCAGCAGAGACGGGAGGATGAACACCGGGGAGCTGTTTTTT. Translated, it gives CATSRDGRMNTGELFF.

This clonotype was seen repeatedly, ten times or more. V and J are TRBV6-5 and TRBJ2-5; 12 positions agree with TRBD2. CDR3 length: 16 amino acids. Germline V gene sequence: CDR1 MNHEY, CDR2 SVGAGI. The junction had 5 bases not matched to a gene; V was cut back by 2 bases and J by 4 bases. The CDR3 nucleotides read TGTGCCAGCAGTTACCCCACGGGACTAGCGGGAGAGACCCAGTACTTC. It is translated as CASSYPTGLAGETQYF.

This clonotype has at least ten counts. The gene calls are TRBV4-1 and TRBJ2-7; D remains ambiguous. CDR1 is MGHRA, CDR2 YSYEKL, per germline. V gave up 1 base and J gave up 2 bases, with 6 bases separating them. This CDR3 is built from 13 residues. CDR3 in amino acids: CASSQVLAYEQYF. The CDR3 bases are TGCGCCAGCAGCCAAGTATTAGCCTACGAGCAGTACTTC.

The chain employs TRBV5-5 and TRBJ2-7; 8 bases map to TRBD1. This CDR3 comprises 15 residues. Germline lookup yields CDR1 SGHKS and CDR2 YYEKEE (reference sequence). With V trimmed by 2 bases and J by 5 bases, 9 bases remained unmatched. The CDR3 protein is CASSFEAGTGNEQYF. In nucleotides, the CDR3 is TGTGCCAGCAGCTTCGAGGCCGGGACAGGCAACGAGCAGTACTTC.

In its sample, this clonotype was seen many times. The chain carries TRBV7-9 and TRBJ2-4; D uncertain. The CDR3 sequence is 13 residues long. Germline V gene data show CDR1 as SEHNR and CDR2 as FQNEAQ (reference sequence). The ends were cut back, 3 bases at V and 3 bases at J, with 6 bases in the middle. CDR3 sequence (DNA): TGTGCCAGCAGCTTCGGCGGCAAAAACATTCAGTACTTC. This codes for CASSFGGKNIQYF.

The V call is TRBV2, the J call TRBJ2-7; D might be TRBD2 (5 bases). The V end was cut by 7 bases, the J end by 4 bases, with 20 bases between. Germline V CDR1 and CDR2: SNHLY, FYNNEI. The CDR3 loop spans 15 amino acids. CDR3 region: CASTAGEDLKYEQYF. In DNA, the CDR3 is TGTGCCAGCACCGCCGGTGAGGACTTGAAATACGAGCAGTACTTC.

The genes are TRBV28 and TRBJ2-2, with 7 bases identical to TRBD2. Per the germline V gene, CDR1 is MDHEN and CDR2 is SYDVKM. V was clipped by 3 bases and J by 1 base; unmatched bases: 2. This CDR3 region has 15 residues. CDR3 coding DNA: TGTGCCAGCAGTTTTCCGGGGGGGAACACCGGGGAGCTGTTTTTT. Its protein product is CASSFPGGNTGELFF.

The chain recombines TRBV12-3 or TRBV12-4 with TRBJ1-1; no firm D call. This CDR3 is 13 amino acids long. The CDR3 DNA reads TGTGCTCTAGATAGGAATCTGAACACTGAAGCTTTCTTT. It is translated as CALDRNLNTEAFF.